The 20 T cell receptor beta chains below all came from one sample that was sequenced in a study of graft-versus-host responses after intestinal transplantation. Co-plated with about 200,000 CFSE-labeled responder cells were about 200,000 irradiated, violet-dye-labeled stimulator cells. TCRdb's copy holds only in-frame clones and misses some; the assay was immunoSEQ multiplex PCR. The sample carries 6,000 to 8,000 clones, 25% to 40% recorded once. Specimen: alloreactive CD8+ T cells from a mixed lymphocyte reaction culture, collected before transplantation. Subset given: CFSE-low proliferating T cells sorted from roughly six-day pre-transplant mixed lymphocyte reaction (GvH or HvG direction). The origin of the receptors is a human patient who was an organ donor for intestinal transplantation.

V and J are TRBV25-1 and TRBJ2-6; tentatively, D is TRBD1 (5 bases). CDR1 and CDR2 (germline): MGHDK, SYGVNS. V lost 4 bases, J lost 5 bases, and 21 bases lay in between. The CDR3 totals 18 residues. In nucleotides, the CDR3 is TGTGCCAGCAGTGCTATGCCAGCTGGACAAAGTCGGGCCAACGTCCTGACTTTC. It codes for CASSAMPAGQSRANVLTF.

J is TRBJ2-1 and V is TRBV6-5; no clear D gene. Deletions cut 8 bases from V and 4 bases from J, with 9 bases between. The germline CDR1 and CDR2 sequences are MNHEY and SVGAGI. The length of the CDR3 is 12 residues. CDR3 loop: CASSRAYNEQFF. CDR3 nucleotides: TGTGCCAGCTCCCGAGCATACAATGAGCAGTTCTTC.

This sequence joins TRBV2 and TRBJ1-2; D is unresolved. Germline CDR1 SNHLY, CDR2 FYNNEI. V lost 8 bases and J lost 2, with 9 bases in between. This CDR3 comprises 12 residues. The chain's CDR3 is CASPQPNYGYTF. The DNA for the CDR3 is TGTGCCAGCCCACAGCCAAACTATGGCTACACCTTC.

This chain joins TRBV7-9 and TRBJ1-4; no definite D call. CDR1 is SEHNR, CDR2 FQNEAQ, per germline (reference sequence). Trimming cost V 5 bases and J 5 bases, with 15 bases left between them. This CDR3 is built from 15 residues. CDR3 amino acids: CASSALRRLNEKLFF. The CDR3 DNA follows: TGTGCCAGCAGCGCACTTCGTCGATTAAATGAAAAACTGTTTTTT.

This clone appeared a single time. CDR3 sequence: CASSLQAWGYEQYF. CDR3 in DNA: TGTGCCAGCAGTTTACAGGCCTGGGGCTACGAGCAGTACTTC. The chain is built from TRBV27 and TRBJ2-7; D unclear. CDR3 length: 14 residues. Germline assignment: CDR1 MNHEY and CDR2 SMNVEV (reference sequence). Trimming took 2 bases from V and 3 from J, leaving 11 bases between them.

This clone was seen only a few times. The chain joins TRBV7-9 to TRBJ1-1; 7 bases match TRBD1. The CDR3 is made up of 14 amino acids. Trimming at V came to 8 bases and at J to 4 bases, leaving 10 bases not matched to a gene. The germline gives CDR1 SEHNR, CDR2 FQNEAQ (reference sequence). CDR3 region: CASESQGFATEAFF. The CDR3 DNA follows: TGTGCCAGCGAGTCACAGGGGTTTGCCACTGAAGCTTTCTTT.

In its sample, this clone was seen a few times. The chain recombines TRBV13 with TRBJ2-4, with no clear D. Trimming cost V 0 bases and J 7 bases, with 4 bases left between them. The CDR3 is 12 amino acids. CDR1 and CDR2 (germline): PRHDT, FYEKMQ (reference sequence). CDR3: CASSLGTNIQYF. DNA for the CDR3: TGTGCCAGCAGCTTAGGAACCAACATTCAGTACTTC.

The chain has TRBV7-3 and TRBJ1-4; tentatively, D is TRBD1 (6 bases). The CDR3 is 16 amino acids. With 2 bases removed from V and 6 bases from J, the gap between germline ends came to 16 bases. CDR1 and CDR2 from the germline V gene are SGHTA and FQGTGA. Here the CDR3 DNA reads TGTGCCAGCAGCTTAGCCACAGGGCTGTTGGATGAAAAACTGTTTTTT. This translates into CASSLATGLLDEKLFF.

This clone was found a few times. The gene calls are TRBV7-4 and TRBJ2-7; 10 bases agree with TRBD1. The CDR3 runs 15 residues. Per the germline V gene, CDR1 is SGHVT and CDR2 is SQSDAQ. Trimming took 1 base from V and 3 from J; bases not matched to a gene: 3. The CDR3 DNA reads TGTGCCAGCAGCTTAGGGACAGGGGGAATCTACGAGCAGTACTTC. Translation gives CASSLGTGGIYEQYF.

The chain links TRBV6-1 to TRBJ1-1, with 7 bases aligning to TRBD1. Germline lookup yields CDR1 MNHNS and CDR2 SASEGT. V lost 5 bases, J lost 6 bases, and 6 bases stayed unmatched. The CDR3 has 13 residues. CDR3 region: CASSWTGGAEAFF. The CDR3 coding sequence is TGTGCCAGCAGTTGGACAGGCGGGGCTGAAGCTTTCTTT.

In this sample, this clone turned up once. The V gene is TRBV11-2, the J gene TRBJ2-7, with unresolved D. Trimming shortened V by 2 bases and J by 0 bases, and 23 bases separated the two germline ends. This CDR3 has 19 amino acids. Germline V gives CDR1 SGHAT, CDR2 FQNNGV. In DNA form, the CDR3 reads TGTGCCAGCAGCTTACTGAAGCTATTACCCTCATATCCCTCCTACGAGCAGTACTTC. It yields the protein CASSLLKLLPSYPSYEQYF.

This rearrangement joins TRBV13 to TRBJ2-5; possibly TRBD1 for D (6 bases). The CDR3 length is 14 residues. V lost 5 bases and J lost 5, with 15 bases in between. Germline V CDR1 and CDR2: PRHDT, FYEKMQ (reference sequence). The CDR3 loop is CASSGPRGVETQYF. CDR3 nucleotide sequence: TGTGCCAGCAGCGGCCCCAGGGGAGTTGAGACCCAGTACTTC.

By sample share, this clone is medium-sized (0.01 to 0.1%). J is TRBJ2-1 and V is TRBV5-6; no reliable D call. The CDR3 consists of 12 residues. With 3 bases removed from V and 10 bases from J, the gap between germline ends came to 11 bases. Germline lookup yields CDR1 SGHDT and CDR2 YYEEEE. The CDR3 sequence is CASSYLVVEQFF. The CDR3 nucleotides read TGTGCCAGCAGCTACCTGGTTGTCGAGCAGTTCTTC. The full variable domain, with the rest looked up from reference TRBV5-6 and TRBJ2-1, is DAGVTQSPTHLIKTRGQQVTLRCSPKSGHDTVSWYQQALGQGPQFIFQYYEEEERQRGNFPDRFSGHQFPNYSSELNVNALLLGDSALYLCASSYLVVEQFFGPGTRLTVL.

The CDR3, as DNA: TGTGCCAGCAGTTCGACTGGAGATACGCAGTATTTT. Translating gives CASSSTGDTQYF. This chain links TRBV27 with TRBJ2-3; D is unresolved. The CDR3 is 12 amino acids. Trimming stripped 4 bases from V and 5 bases from J, with 7 bases between. The germline V gene has CDR1 MNHEY and CDR2 SMNVEV (reference sequence).

The chain recombines TRBV7-8 with TRBJ2-3; D gene unclear. The CDR3 spans 13 residues. V was cut by 4 bases and J by 4 bases, with 9 bases left in between. The germline V gene encodes CDR1 SGHVS and CDR2 FQNEAQ. The CDR3 protein is CASSSKAADTQYF. The CDR3, as DNA: TGTGCCAGCAGCTCAAAAGCCGCAGATACGCAGTATTTT.

This rearrangement joins TRBV7-9 to TRBJ1-1; no definite D call. Germline CDR1 is SEHNR and CDR2 is FQNEAQ (reference sequence). The CDR3 sequence is 14 residues long. V gave up 2 bases and J gave up 8 bases, with 15 bases separating them. Here the CDR3 reads CASSLFLEPPEAFF. The CDR3 coding sequence is TGTGCCAGCAGCTTATTCTTAGAACCGCCCGAAGCTTTCTTT. The full variable domain, with the rest looked up from reference TRBV7-9 and TRBJ1-1, is DTGVSQNPRHKITKRGQNVTFRCDPISEHNRLYWYRQTLGQGPEFLTYFQNEAQLEKSRLLSDRFSAERPKGSFSTLEIQRTEQGDSAMYLCASSLFLEPPEAFFGQGTRLTVV.

This chain uses TRBV27 with TRBJ2-7, with TRBD2 matching 7 bases. The V gene's germline CDR1 is MNHEY and CDR2 SMNVEV (reference sequence). The CDR3 consists of 14 residues. V dropped 4 bases and J dropped 5; count of bases not matched to a gene: 8. The CDR3: CASSSLGGRDEQYF. The DNA of the CDR3 is TGTGCCAGCAGTTCCCTCGGGGGGAGAGACGAGCAGTACTTC.

This clone is medium-sized in the sample. The chain carries TRBV2 and TRBJ1-2, with TRBD1 as a possible D gene (6 bases). The CDR3 is 16 residues long. V was clipped by 5 bases and J by 2 bases, with 18 bases between them. Germline-derived CDR1 and CDR2 are SNHLY and FYNNEI. CDR3 sequence (DNA): TGTGCCAGCAGTCCGGACAGCGGTTTAGGCAACTATGGCTACACCTTC. Translated, it gives CASSPDSGLGNYGYTF.

This chain uses TRBV23-1 with TRBJ2-7; D may correspond to TRBD1 or TRBD2 (6 bases each). TRBV23-1 belongs to the ORF category, with a function that is uncertain. Trimming stripped 2 bases from V and 7 bases from J, with 12 bases between. The CDR3 spans 13 residues. The CDR3 is CASSQGVGGEQYF. CDR3 nucleotide sequence: TGCGCCAGCAGTCAAGGGGTAGGGGGGGAGCAGTACTTC.

In DNA, the CDR3 is TGTGCCAGCAACCGGCTAGCTGTACATTACGAGCAGTACTTC. Translation gives CASNRLAVHYEQYF. The rearrangement joins TRBV5-8 to TRBJ2-7; a possible D gene is TRBD2 (5 bases). In germline, CDR1 is SGHTS, CDR2 YDEGEE. V was clipped by 6 bases and J by 4 bases, with 17 bases between them. This CDR3 has 14 residues.